The present T cell receptor beta chain was sequenced within a study of blood T cell repertoires in COVID-19. Turning to the study itself: PBMCs, B-cell-depleted T cells, or T cells were the source of the cDNA or gDNA that made up the material.

The CDR3 is 14 residues long. The V gene end was trimmed by 5 bases and the J gene end by 2 bases; junction bases not matched to a gene: 3. CDR1 and CDR2 from the germline V gene are SEHNR and FQNEAQ (reference sequence). Here immunoSEQ multiplex PCR was the method, and the copy in TCRdb shows in-frame clones only, minus some. Among tens of thousands of clones, roughly 87% were seen once, and the ten largest hold 22%. A Seattle source enrolled patients during active infection and followed them longitudinally. This clonotype was sampled from an elderly woman with COVID-19, enrolled during active disease. The genes are TRBV7-9 and TRBJ2-7, with TRBD1 matching over 10 bases. The sample was peripheral blood. Here the CDR3 DNA reads TGTGCCAGCAGCCCCGGGACAGGGGCCTACGAGCAGTACTTC. Its translation: CASSPGTGAYEQYF.